This T cell receptor (beta chain) was documented in a study of OX40 agonist ivuxolimab in advanced cancers. For the study at large: Patients were infused with ivuxolimab every 2 weeks at 0.01 to 10 mg/kg.

As to this clone: The antigen is undetermined.

Baseline, cycle 4 day 1, and cycle 7 day 1 were the blood sampling points. The study's findings and limits: Some patients without response likewise showed low normalized clonal expansion. Relative to CD4+ cells, CD8+ T cells on average had more expanded clones.

CDR1 SGHRS and CDR2 YFSETQ come from the germline V gene. The CDR3 contains 14 residues. V lost 0 bases and J 5 bases, leaving 11 bases between the germline ends. The data were produced by immunoSEQ multiplex PCR, yet TCRdb's version contains in-frame clones alone and is incomplete. Of 55,000 to 70,000 clones listed, roughly 80% are singletons. The receptor's source is an adult with an advanced solid tumor such as melanoma, head and neck, liver or kidney cancer. The sequencing here drew on CD4+ or CD8+ T cells sorted from blood, taken in a trial of the OX40 agonist ivuxolimab. The chain combines TRBV5-1 with TRBJ1-1; the D is unclear. DNA for the CDR3: TGCGCCAGCAGCTTGGAAGGGAGGAGTACTGAAGCTTTCTTT. This sequence encodes CASSLEGRSTEAFF.